What follows are 6 T cell receptor beta chains derived from one specimen sequenced in a study of shared clonotypes between healthy human individuals. Using immunoSEQ multiplex PCR, the repertoire was profiled, and TCRdb retains in-frame clones only, with some absent. The top ten clones hold approximately 0.4% of a sample with 1.4 million or so clones, roughly 98.5% of them seen once. Sequencing used naive CD4+ T cells sorted from blood. The sample's subset: CD45RA+ positively selected. The origin of the receptors is a man under 40 in good health.

This chain connects TRBV29-1 to TRBJ1-1; 10 bases match TRBD1. The V gene's germline CDR1 is SQVTM and CDR2 ANQGSEA. Germline trimming cut 4 bases from V and 4 bases from J; bases unmatched to any gene: 6. The CDR3 totals 14 residues. In nucleotides, the CDR3 is TGCAGCGTTGGTGGGCGGACAGGGGGCACTGAAGCTTTCTTT. Translating it yields CSVGGRTGGTEAFF.

The CDR3 nucleotides read TGTGCCAGCAGTTACGGAGGACAGGCCGCCTACGAGCAGTACTTC. It encodes CASSYGGQAAYEQYF. The chain joins TRBV6-6 to TRBJ2-7, with 7 bases aligning to TRBD1. The junction had 6 bases not matched to a gene; V was cut back by 2 bases and J by 2 bases. In germline, CDR1 is MNHNY, CDR2 SVGAGI (reference sequence). The CDR3 spans 15 residues.

The chain couples TRBV7-2 to TRBJ2-7, with TRBD2 identical over 7 bases. Unmatched junction bases numbered 2, after V lost 1 base and J lost 2 bases. The CDR3 totals 14 residues. Germline V lookup: CDR1 SGHTA, CDR2 FQGNSA. The CDR3 DNA reads as TGTGCCAGCAGCTTAGTCCGGGAGGCCTACGAGCAGTACTTC. Protein product: CASSLVREAYEQYF.

This chain connects TRBV28 to TRBJ1-1, with 7 positions matching TRBD1. Trimming took 5 bases from V and 0 from J; bases not matched to a gene: 3. The CDR3 spans 14 residues. Germline V CDR1 and CDR2: MDHEN, SYDVKM. CDR3 sequence reads: CASSGQDMNTEAFF. CDR3 in DNA: TGTGCCAGCAGTGGACAGGATATGAACACTGAAGCTTTCTTT.

The chain recombines TRBV6-5 with TRBJ2-5, with 15 bases matching TRBD2. Losses at the gene ends were 0 bases for V and 7 bases for J; bases not matched to a gene: 0. This CDR3 comprises 15 residues. Germline values: CDR1 MNHEY, CDR2 SVGAGI. This CDR3 is CASSYSGLAGGTQYF. CDR3 DNA sequence: TGTGCCAGCAGTTACTCGGGACTAGCGGGAGGGACCCAGTACTTC.

This sequence joins TRBV27 and TRBJ2-7; D perhaps matches TRBD2 (6 bases). There are 16 residues in the CDR3. V was shortened by 3 bases and J by 3 bases, with 18 bases between the two germline ends. Germline lookup yields CDR1 MNHEY and CDR2 SMNVEV (reference sequence). The CDR3 spells CASSLSGLAPNYEQYF. For the CDR3, the DNA is TGTGCCAGCAGTTTGAGCGGGCTAGCGCCAAACTACGAGCAGTACTTC.